Shown below are 6 T cell receptor beta chains from a single sample sequenced in a study of shared clonotypes between healthy human individuals. Clones were read by immunoSEQ multiplex PCR, and TCRdb kept only the in-frame ones, dropping some. The sample lists about 980,000 clones; approximately 76% were seen once. Sequencing was done on a sample of memory CD4+ T cells sorted from blood. Subset reported: CD45RA-negative fraction. The receptors stem from a man aged 18 to 29 in good health.

V gene TRBV15 combines with J gene TRBJ1-1; D call uncertain. The CDR3 is made up of 16 amino acids. The germline gives CDR1 LNHNV, CDR2 YYDKDF (reference sequence). With 0 bases removed from V and 0 bases from J, the gap between germline ends came to 11 bases. The CDR3 here is CATSRDFPFMNTEAFF. In nucleotides, the CDR3 is TGTGCCACCAGCAGAGATTTTCCGTTCATGAACACTGAAGCTTTCTTT.

The V gene is TRBV2, the J gene TRBJ2-1, with TRBD1 identical over 7 bases. Germline V lookup: CDR1 SNHLY, CDR2 FYNNEI. V was clipped by 4 bases and J by 14 bases; unmatched bases: 5. This CDR3 is built from 11 residues. In DNA form, the CDR3 reads TGTGCCAGCAGTGTAGGGCAGGGGGAGTTCTTC. Protein: CASSVGQGEFF.

This clone has more than one count but fewer than ten. The CDR3 reads CAWSGKRNTEAFF. The DNA for the CDR3 is TGTGCCTGGAGTGGAAAGAGGAACACTGAAGCTTTCTTT. The J gene is TRBJ1-1, the V gene TRBV30; D not certain. Between the trimmed V and J ends, which lost 1 base and 1 base, there was a span of 7 bases. This CDR3 spans 13 amino acids. The germline V gene encodes CDR1 GTSNPN and CDR2 SVGIG (reference sequence).

This clone came up a few times. The chain recombines TRBV6-1 with TRBJ1-6, with unresolved D. The CDR3 contains 11 residues. The V and J ends lost 5 bases and 11 bases respectively, with 7 bases between them. From germline, CDR1 is MNHNS and CDR2 SASEGT. CDR3 region: CASSNSAPLHF. The CDR3 DNA is TGTGCCAGCAGTAACAGTGCACCCCTCCACTTT.

This clone was observed a few times. J is TRBJ1-6 and V is TRBV6-1; D gene ambiguous. CDR3 length equals 15 residues. CDR1 is MNHNS, CDR2 SASEGT, per germline. Trimming took off 1 base at V and 8 bases at J, with 12 bases between the two ends. The CDR3 DNA follows: TGTGCCAGCAGTGAAGGGTCCCGTAAAGATTCACCCCTCCACTTT. Translated, it gives CASSEGSRKDSPLHF.

This chain connects TRBV6-1 to TRBJ2-7; D is possibly TRBD2 (5 bases). CDR1 is MNHNS and CDR2 is SASEGT in the germline V gene. The CDR3 is made up of 14 amino acids. The V gene lost 0 bases and the J gene lost 0 bases, with 6 bases spanning the gap. CDR3 DNA: TGTGCCAGCAGTGAAGCCAGCGGCTCCTACGAGCAGTACTTC. Protein sequence: CASSEASGSYEQYF.